These T cell receptor beta chains were read from a single sample in a study of T-cell memory formation after mild COVID-19. A single record per CDR3 protein comes from TCRdb applying MiXCR to the 5' RACE reads. The profile covers under 650,000 distinct CDR3 sequences, with roughly 18% appearing a single time and around 12% taken by the ten largest. The sequencing sample was made of PBMCs or a T cell subset sorted from them (not recorded which). The receptors derive from an adult woman who had mild COVID-19 (a few samples of this study predate the infection). Cell type and time point are not known. CDR3s include the opening cysteine and the closing phenylalanine or tryptophan. Fields, in order: J gene, D gene, clone size, V gene, CDR3 protein, CDR3 DNA. A D gene is named only where the DNA matches it firmly. Only part of the rows carry a size: once, few, many, or a class if the clone is expanded.

TRBJ1-1,NA,many,TRBV5-1,CASSLASGAGNTEAFF,TGCGCCAGCAGCTTGGCTTCGGGGGCAGGGAACACTGAAGCTTTCTTT
TRBJ2-1,TRBD2,few,TRBV7-2,CASSLVREGLLFF,TGTGCCAGCAGCTTAGTCCGGGAGGGCCTCCTGTTCTTC
TRBJ2-1,TRBD1,few,TRBV20-1,CSASRGRFYNEQFF,TGCAGTGCTAGTAGGGGGCGCTTCTACAATGAGCAGTTCTTC
TRBJ2-2,NA,few,TRBV5-1,CASSFLQANTGELFF,TGCGCCAGCAGCTTTTTACAGGCGAACACCGGGGAGCTGTTTTTT
TRBJ1-2,NA,NA,TRBV5-6,CASSPSRGGYTF,TGTGCCAGCAGCCCATCTCGGGGAGGCTACACCTTC
TRBJ2-3,TRBD2,NA,TRBV7-3,CASSHTSGREADTQYF,TGTGCCAGCAGCCACACTAGCGGGAGGGAGGCAGATACGCAGTATTTT
TRBJ1-5,NA,many,TRBV20-1,CSAGTQRNQPQHF,TGCAGTGCGGGAACACAGCGAAATCAGCCCCAGCATTTT
TRBJ2-1,TRBD1,NA,TRBV5-1,CASTRDRGGSDEQFF,TGCGCCAGCACCCGGGACAGGGGAGGGTCCGATGAGCAGTTCTTC
TRBJ1-1,NA,few,TRBV10-3,CAIRLGPGPLRNVFF,TGTGCCATCAGATTAGGGCCGGGACCCTTGAGGAATGTTTTCTTT
TRBJ2-5,NA,few,TRBV4-3,CASSQDGGRRETQYF,TGCGCCAGCAGCCAAGACGGCGGCCGGCGGGAGACCCAGTACTTC
TRBJ1-2,NA,few,TRBV6-5,CASSGLGTANYGYTF,TGTGCCAGCAGTGGGCTAGGGACGGCGAACTATGGCTACACCTTC
TRBJ1-6,NA,NA,TRBV3-1,CASSHGDSPLHF,TGTGCCAGCAGCCATGGGGATTCACCCCTCCACTTT
TRBJ2-1,TRBD2,few,TRBV7-3,CASSLGALAGPYNEQFF,TGTGCCAGCAGCTTGGGGGCCTTAGCGGGACCTTACAATGAGCAGTTCTTC
TRBJ2-3,TRBD1,few,TRBV6-6,CASSYTDRGGPDTQYF,TGTGCCAGCAGTTACACGGACAGGGGAGGGCCAGATACGCAGTATTTT
TRBJ2-2,TRBD1,NA,TRBV7-3,CASSRYGTGETGELFF,TGTGCCAGCAGCCGATACGGGACAGGGGAAACCGGGGAGCTGTTTTTT
TRBJ2-1,NA,few,TRBV2,CASSVLQGTSYNEQFF,TGTGCCAGCAGTGTTCTACAGGGTACATCCTACAATGAGCAGTTCTTC
TRBJ2-7,NA,few,TRBV4-3,CASSLNSRLSYEQYF,TGCGCCAGCAGCCTAAACTCACGGCTTTCCTACGAGCAGTACTTC
TRBJ2-3,NA,NA,TRBV19,CASREEGKTDTQYF,TGTGCCAGTAGGGAGGAGGGGAAGACAGATACGCAGTATTTT
TRBJ1-3,NA,NA,TRBV7-2,CASSLGGGPNTIYF,TGTGCCAGCAGCTTAGGGGGAGGGCCGAACACCATATATTTT
TRBJ1-3,NA,NA,TRBV5-5,CASSLEQGTGNTIYF,TGTGCCAGCAGCTTGGAACAGGGTACTGGAAACACCATATATTTT
TRBJ1-5,TRBD1,NA,TRBV12-3/TRBV12-4,CASSFGQVNQPQHF,TGTGCCAGCAGTTTTGGACAGGTGAATCAGCCCCAGCATTTT
TRBJ2-1,TRBD1,NA,TRBV13,CASSVNWDSRHEQFF,TGTGCCAGCAGCGTAAACTGGGACAGCAGGCATGAGCAGTTCTTC
TRBJ2-2,NA,few,TRBV4-3,CASSHWLSGTGELFF,TGCGCCAGCAGCCACTGGTTAAGCGGTACCGGGGAGCTGTTTTTT
TRBJ1-1,TRBD1,NA,TRBV7-9,CASSPPGADRSVSF,TGTGCCAGCAGCCCTCCTGGGGCGGACAGGTCTGTTTCCTTT
TRBJ1-5,NA,NA,TRBV12-3/TRBV12-4,CASSLPRDNQPQHF,TGTGCCAGCAGTTTACCGAGGGACAATCAGCCCCAGCATTTT
TRBJ2-3,TRBD1,NA,TRBV12-3/TRBV12-4,CASTSGTGGADTQYF,TGTGCCAGCACTTCCGGGACAGGGGGGGCAGATACGCAGTATTTT
TRBJ2-7,NA,few,TRBV20-1,CSATDIGTYEQYF,TGCAGTGCTACGGACATAGGGACCTACGAGCAGTACTTC
TRBJ1-1,TRBD1,few,TRBV7-9,CASSREGQMNTEAFF,TGTGCCAGCAGCCGTGAGGGACAGATGAACACTGAAGCTTTCTTT
TRBJ2-1,NA,NA,TRBV4-2,CASTPQWGDNEQFF,TGTGCCAGCACTCCCCAGTGGGGGGACAATGAGCAGTTCTTC
TRBJ2-3,TRBD2,few,TRBV5-1,CASSPGRWEGRTDTQYF,TGCGCCAGCAGCCCCGGGCGATGGGAGGGCCGGACAGATACGCAGTATTTT
TRBJ1-2,NA,few,TRBV5-1,CASSGQPNYGYTF,TGCGCCAGCAGCGGACAGCCTAACTATGGCTACACCTTC
TRBJ1-4,NA,few,TRBV7-3,CASSLWGDGNEKLFF,TGTGCCAGCAGCTTATGGGGGGACGGAAATGAAAAACTGTTTTTT
TRBJ2-5,NA,NA,TRBV20-1,CSATKQQETQYF,TGCAGTGCAACTAAACAACAAGAGACCCAGTACTTC
TRBJ2-1,NA,few,TRBV20-1,CSASGLIRGSSGNEQFF,TGCAGTGCTAGCGGATTGATAAGGGGATCATCAGGGAATGAGCAGTTCTTC
TRBJ2-3,TRBD2,few,TRBV14,CASSQYGLAVTTQYF,TGTGCCAGCAGCCAATATGGACTAGCGGTTACTACGCAGTATTTT
TRBJ1-6,TRBD1,NA,TRBV6-5,CASSYVTGGASPLHF,TGTGCCAGCAGTTACGTGACAGGGGGGGCTTCACCCCTCCACTTT
TRBJ1-1,NA,few,TRBV7-6,CASSFKMNTEAFF,TGTGCCAGCAGCTTTAAAATGAACACTGAAGCTTTCTTT
TRBJ2-5,NA,NA,TRBV24-1,CATSDSGTLQETQYF,TGTGCCACCAGTGATTCCGGGACACTCCAAGAGACCCAGTACTTC
TRBJ2-3,NA,few,TRBV4-1,CASAEVSTDTQYF,TGCGCCAGCGCAGAAGTTAGCACAGATACGCAGTATTTT
TRBJ1-2,NA,few,TRBV5-6,CASSLEVARTLGGYTF,TGTGCCAGCAGCTTGGAAGTTGCTCGGACCCTAGGGGGCTACACCTTC
TRBJ2-7,NA,few,TRBV7-9,CASSSRRGTAVWEQYF,TGTGCCAGCAGCTCTCGGAGAGGGACGGCTGTTTGGGAGCAGTACTTC
TRBJ2-3,NA,NA,TRBV11-2,CASSLRLSRNYNTDTQYF,TGTGCCAGCAGCTTACGTTTAAGCAGGAACTATAACACAGATACGCAGTATTTT
TRBJ1-3,TRBD1,NA,TRBV29-1,CSVLAGGNSGNTIYF,TGCAGCGTCCTCGCAGGGGGTAACTCTGGAAACACCATATATTTT
TRBJ1-1,NA,NA,TRBV4-1,CASSQESTGNTEAFF,TGCGCCAGCAGCCAAGAAAGTACGGGGAACACTGAAGCTTTCTTT
TRBJ2-2,TRBD2,few,TRBV7-6,CASSLASKQRGEHRELFF,TGTGCCAGCAGCTTAGCTAGTAAACAGCGGGGGGAGCACCGGGAGCTGTTTTTT
TRBJ2-7,NA,NA,TRBV5-1,CASSSKDIYEQYF,TGCGCCAGCAGCTCGAAGGACATCTACGAGCAGTACTTC
TRBJ2-4,NA,NA,TRBV6-5,CASSYSMNIQYF,TGTGCCAGCAGTTACTCTATGAACATTCAGTACTTC
TRBJ2-4,NA,few,TRBV6-2/TRBV6-3,CASRERRNIQYF,TGTGCCAGCAGAGAGAGGAGAAACATTCAGTACTTC
TRBJ2-7,NA,few,TRBV5-1,CASSLPGAEQYF,TGCGCCAGCAGCTTACCCGGGGCCGAGCAGTACTTC
TRBJ2-1,NA,NA,TRBV12-3/TRBV12-4,CASSFGRHSGVDEQFF,TGTGCCAGCAGTTTTGGGCGCCACTCAGGGGTGGATGAGCAGTTCTTC
TRBJ2-7,TRBD1,few,TRBV4-3,CASSQGQGAIEQYF,TGCGCCAGCAGCCAAGGACAGGGGGCAATCGAGCAGTACTTC
TRBJ2-7,NA,NA,TRBV10-3,CAISESHGGSSYEQYF,TGTGCCATCAGTGAGTCCCATGGGGGCTCCTCCTACGAGCAGTACTTC
TRBJ2-5,TRBD1,few,TRBV5-1,CASSFGTGGALATQYF,TGCGCCAGCAGCTTCGGCACAGGGGGCGCATTAGCGACCCAGTACTTC
TRBJ2-3,TRBD1,many,TRBV19,CASSDRGSTDTQYF,TGTGCCAGCAGTGACAGGGGTAGCACAGATACGCAGTATTTT
TRBJ2-5,TRBD2,NA,TRBV7-3,CASSSSLAGGAQYF,TGTGCCAGCAGCTCCTCCCTAGCGGGGGGTGCCCAGTACTTC
TRBJ1-5,NA,NA,TRBV6-6,CASSRDSSNQPQHF,TGTGCCAGCAGCCGCGACAGTAGCAATCAGCCCCAGCATTTT
TRBJ2-1,TRBD2,few,TRBV7-3,CASSAGTSGGSSYNEQFF,TGTGCCAGCAGCGCCGGGACTAGCGGGGGCAGCTCCTACAATGAGCAGTTCTTC
TRBJ1-6,NA,NA,TRBV7-3,CASRSSYNSPLHF,TGTGCCAGCAGGAGCTCCTATAATTCACCCCTCCACTTT
TRBJ1-2,NA,few,TRBV9,CASSVEGDSNYGYTF,TGTGCCAGCAGCGTAGAGGGGGATTCTAACTATGGCTACACCTTC